Below, 24 T cell receptor beta chains from the same sample are listed, as sequenced in a study of vaccination and CD4 T cells after COVID-19. MiXCR was run by TCRdb on the PCR reads, yielding one entry per CDR3 protein. The data show just over 35,000 distinct CDR3 sequences, with 36% seen just once and 4.5% to 7% held by the top ten. The time point denotes: late sampling 161 to 241 days after vaccination in three convalescent patients. The sample in question was CD4+ T cells from blood, obtained about 7 months after SARS-CoV-2 vaccination. Every receptor here comes from a human donor who had recovered from COVID-19.

The CDR3 DNA follows: TGTGCCAGCAGCCTTACAGGGTTCCAAGAGACCCAGTACTTC. This sequence encodes CASSLTGFQETQYF. The chain carries TRBV11-2 and TRBJ2-5; D perhaps matches TRBD1 (6 bases). The V gene lost 5 bases and the J gene lost 1 base, with 11 bases spanning the gap. The germline CDR1 and CDR2 sequences are SGHAT and FQNNGV. The CDR3 extends over 14 amino acids.

With respect to this clonotype: A clone one base away is much larger, so this may be a read error. The genes are TRBV20-1 and TRBJ1-5; D remains ambiguous. Germline V gives CDR1 DFQATT, CDR2 SNEGSKA (reference sequence). CDR3 length: 13 amino acids. Between the trimmed V and J ends, which lost 0 bases and 6 bases, there was a span of 9 bases. The CDR3 coding sequence is TGCAGTGCTAGAGATAAAGTCAGTCAGCCCCAGCATTTT. This codes for CSARDKVSQPQHF.

The chain employs TRBV20-1 and TRBJ2-2; 8 bases are shared with TRBD1. V lost 1 base and J lost 7; bases outside the gene matches: 11. The CDR3 contains 16 residues. Germline V lookup: CDR1 DFQATT, CDR2 SNEGSKA (reference sequence). CDR3 DNA: TGCAGTGCTAGAGCCTCCGCAGACAGGGGAAGCGGGGAGCTGTTTTTT. The encoded protein is CSARASADRGSGELFF.

This clonotype was seen a single time. This may be a read error, as it is one base from a much larger clone. The J gene is TRBJ1-2, the V gene TRBV6-1; D may be TRBD1 (6 bases). In germline, CDR1 is MNHNS, CDR2 SASEGT. The CDR3 runs 14 residues. CDR3 in amino acids: CASSEIGGGYDYTF. Here the CDR3 DNA reads TGTGCCAGCAGTGAAATCGGCGGGGGCTATGACTACACCTTC.

This rearrangement joins TRBV10-3 to TRBJ1-1; TRBD1 agrees at 7 bases. CDR1 is ENHRY, CDR2 SYGVKD, per germline. The CDR3 totals 18 residues. Trimming cost V 0 bases and J 1 base; bases outside gene matches: 11. CDR3 in amino acids: CAISESWPTGSTNTEAFF. In DNA, the CDR3 is TGTGCCATCAGTGAGTCTTGGCCGACAGGGTCTACGAACACTGAAGCTTTCTTT.

As concerns this clonotype: Compared with germline, one end of the junction differs, possibly owing to a read error. The rearrangement links TRBV29-1 to TRBJ2-5, with 7 nucleotides matching TRBD1. Germline CDR1 reads SQVTM; CDR2 reads ANQGSEA. This CDR3 comprises 13 residues. DNA for the CDR3: TGCAGCATTGAACTACAGGGGTGGGAGACCCAGTACTTC. This sequence encodes CSIELQGWETQYF.

V gene TRBV28 combines with J gene TRBJ1-5; 9 nucleotides align to TRBD1. In germline, CDR1 is MDHEN, CDR2 SYDVKM. The V and J ends lost 5 bases and 3 bases, in that order; junction bases with no gene match: 11. The CDR3 runs 17 residues. The CDR3 nucleotides read TGTGCCAGCAGTCCGACAGGGGGAACCCGTTTCAATCAGCCCCAGCATTTT. It translates to CASSPTGGTRFNQPQHF.

The V and J genes are TRBV7-9 and TRBJ2-5; 8 bases match TRBD2. The germline gives CDR1 SEHNR, CDR2 FQNEAQ (reference sequence). The CDR3 loop spans 17 amino acids. V was clipped by 2 bases and J by 1 base; unmatched bases: 9. CDR3 in DNA: TGTGCCAGCAGCTTATCGAGGCTAGCGGGTTCCCAAGAGACCCAGTACTTC. Amino acids: CASSLSRLAGSQETQYF.

The rearrangement links TRBV28 to TRBJ1-1; D is uncertain. The CDR3 contains 10 residues. Germline lookup yields CDR1 MDHEN and CDR2 SYDVKM. With 4 bases removed from V and 3 bases from J, the gap between germline ends came to 0 bases. CDR3 DNA: TGTGCCAGCAGTTACACTGAAGCTTTCTTT. Translating gives CASSYTEAFF. Full variable domain (rest looked up from reference TRBV28 and TRBJ1-1): DVKVTQSSRYLVKRTGEKVFLECVQDMDHENMFWYRQDPGLGLRLIYFSYDVKMKEKGDIPEGYSVSREKKERFSLILESASTNQTSMYLCASSYTEAFFGQGTRLTVV.

This chain connects TRBV20-1 to TRBJ2-7; TRBD2 aligns across 12 bases. This CDR3 is 16 amino acids long. CDR1 and CDR2 from the germline V gene are DFQATT and SNEGSKA (reference sequence). V gave up 5 bases and J gave up 3 bases; unmatched junction bases: 11. For the CDR3, the DNA is TGCAGTGCTCGCGTGCTAGCGGGAGGGCCCTACTACGAGCAGTACTTC. Encoded protein: CSARVLAGGPYYEQYF.

This clonotype was seen repeatedly, ten times or more. J is TRBJ2-3 and V is TRBV6-1; 10 bases align to TRBD2. With V trimmed by 1 base and J by 4 bases, 2 bases remained unmatched. The CDR3 consists of 15 residues. Germline V lookup: CDR1 MNHNS, CDR2 SASEGT. CDR3 coding DNA: TGTGCCAGCAGTGAAGAAGCGGGAGGGCCAGATACGCAGTATTTT. Amino acids: CASSEEAGGPDTQYF.

The chain recombines TRBV27 with TRBJ2-6; 7 bases map to TRBD1. CDR1 MNHEY and CDR2 SMNVEV come from the germline V gene (reference sequence). With V trimmed by 8 bases and J by 3 bases, 7 bases remained unmatched. The CDR3 contains 15 residues. CDR3 protein: CASGPQGVGANVLTF. For the CDR3, the DNA is TGTGCCAGCGGACCGCAGGGGGTTGGGGCCAACGTCCTGACTTTC.

This clonotype was detected a few times. The V and J genes are TRBV27 and TRBJ1-5; D uncertain. This CDR3 region has 16 residues. Germline CDR1 MNHEY, CDR2 SMNVEV (reference sequence). The V and J ends lost 0 bases and 1 base respectively, with 10 bases between them. Here the CDR3 reads CASSLSFSHSNQPQHF. The DNA of the CDR3 is TGTGCCAGCAGTTTATCGTTTTCGCACAGCAATCAGCCCCAGCATTTT.

Only a few counts were recorded for this clonotype. V gene TRBV7-8 combines with J gene TRBJ2-5; D perhaps matches TRBD2 (5 bases). The CDR3 consists of 14 residues. The germline V gene encodes CDR1 SGHVS and CDR2 FQNEAQ. Trimming took 0 bases from V and 5 from J, leaving 10 bases between them. The CDR3 nucleotides are TGTGCCAGCAGCTTAGCGGAGGCGAGGGAGACCCAGTACTTC. This sequence encodes CASSLAEARETQYF.

The chain links TRBV6-2 or TRBV6-3 to TRBJ2-7; a weak D match, TRBD1 (6 bases). Per the germline V gene, CDR1 is MNHEY and CDR2 is SVGEGT. This CDR3 has 14 amino acids. The ends were cut back, 7 bases at V and 0 bases at J, with 13 bases in the middle. CDR3: CASNRDTFSYEQYF. The CDR3 DNA reads as TGTGCCAGCAATCGGGACACCTTCTCCTACGAGCAGTACTTC.

This clonotype has just a few counts. This chain links TRBV2 with TRBJ2-7; no reliable D call. V shed 1 base and J shed 2 bases, with 6 bases lying between them. The CDR3 consists of 13 residues. Germline CDR1 SNHLY, CDR2 FYNNEI. CDR3 protein: CASSEGTPYEQYF. In DNA, the CDR3 is TGTGCCAGCAGTGAAGGCACACCCTACGAGCAGTACTTC.

The chain couples TRBV19 to TRBJ1-1; D gene uncertain. V gave up 6 bases and J gave up 2 bases, with 10 bases separating them. The CDR3 sequence is 13 residues long. The germline gives CDR1 LNHDA, CDR2 SQIVND (reference sequence). The CDR3 DNA reads as TGTGCCAGTAGCAGAGCCCTTAACACTGAAGCTTTCTTT. Protein: CASSRALNTEAFF.

The chain is built from TRBV5-4 and TRBJ2-5; 8 bases fit TRBD1. CDR3 length equals 14 residues. After removal of 5 bases from V and 3 bases from J, the junction contained 6 bases not matched to a gene. Germline loops: CDR1 SGHNT, CDR2 YYREEE (reference sequence). The CDR3 is CASRPETGEETQYF. The CDR3, as DNA: TGTGCCAGCAGGCCCGAGACAGGGGAAGAGACCCAGTACTTC.

As for this clonotype: The germline gene is not matched at one end of the junction; a read error may be the cause. CDR3 residues: CASSLAAGGLGETQYF. Written as DNA, the CDR3 is TGTGCTAGCAGCTTAGCGGCGGGAGGGCTCGGAGAGACCCAGTACTTC. The chain combines TRBV7-7 with TRBJ2-5, with 9 bases that match TRBD2. Germline values: CDR1 SSHAT, CDR2 FNYEAQ (reference sequence). There are 16 residues in the CDR3.

This clonotype showed up just a few times. The chain couples TRBV7-2 to TRBJ2-5; TRBD1 matches at 10 bases. V lost 5 bases to trimming and J lost 5 bases; unmatched junction nucleotides: 5. The CDR3 runs to 14 residues. Germline-derived CDR1 and CDR2 are SGHTA and FQGNSA. CDR3 DNA: TGTGCCAGCAGCCGACAGGGGGCGTGGGAGACCCAGTACTTC. Its translation is CASSRQGAWETQYF.

The chain recombines TRBV27 with TRBJ1-6; D gene ambiguous. Trimming removed 5 bases from V and 0 bases from J, with 11 bases in between. This CDR3 comprises 16 residues. Germline V gene lookup returns CDR1 MNHEY and CDR2 SMNVEV (reference sequence). CDR3 loop: CASSQTLSSYNSPLHF. The CDR3 DNA is TGTGCCAGCAGTCAAACACTGAGCTCCTATAATTCACCCCTCCACTTT.

The CDR3 region has the DNA TGTGCCAGCAGTTACGGGGACGCCGGCTCCTACGAGCAGTACTTC. Translating gives CASSYGDAGSYEQYF. The J gene is TRBJ2-7, the V gene TRBV6-2 or TRBV6-3; D could derive from TRBD1 or TRBD2 (5 bases each). The V gene's germline CDR1 is MNHEY and CDR2 SVGEGT. This CDR3 has 15 residues. Trimming left V 2 bases short and J 0 bases short, with 11 bases between.

This clonotype was observed a few times. The CDR3: CAIRTGETYEQYF. The CDR3, as DNA: TGTGCCATCCGGACAGGGGAAACCTACGAGCAGTACTTC. The chain couples TRBV10-3 to TRBJ2-7; 9 bases fit TRBD1. CDR1 and CDR2 (germline): ENHRY, SYGVKD. The CDR3 length is 13 residues. After removal of 8 bases from V and 2 bases from J, the junction contained 4 bases not matched to a gene.

This rearrangement joins TRBV30 to TRBJ1-5; TRBD1 might be the D (6 bases). The germline V gene encodes CDR1 GTSNPN and CDR2 SVGIG (reference sequence). This CDR3 region has 13 residues. Between the trimmed V and J ends, which lost 3 bases and 7 bases, there was a span of 13 bases. CDR3 bases: TGTGCCTGGAGCCAAGGGGGTTACCAGCCCCAGCATTTT. It is translated as CAWSQGGYQPQHF.